The rows below give T cell receptor beta chains drawn from one sample of a study of blood T cell repertoires in COVID-19. Libraries were prepared by immunoSEQ multiplex PCR; TCRdb keeps only in-frame clonotypes and omits some of them. The table lists some 120,000 clones, about 86% of them singletons. The source material was peripheral blood. The receptors shown here come from a woman aged 45-65 years who had recovered from COVID-19. Both conserved end residues are part of each CDR3. Each record gives: J gene, clone size, V gene, D gene, CDR3 protein, CDR3 DNA. The D gene is left open where the match is weak. The size field is filled for only some rows; it gives once, few, many or a size class.

j_call: TRBJ1-2; clone_size: -; v_call: TRBV19; d_call: -; cdr3_aa: CASSPRRSGNYGYTF; cdr3_nt: TGTGCCAGTAGTCCCCGTCGGTCAGGGAACTATGGCTACACCTTC
j_call: TRBJ1-3; clone_size: -; v_call: TRBV9; d_call: -; cdr3_aa: CASSKAGGSLDGNTIYF; cdr3_nt: TGTGCCAGCAGCAAAGCGGGGGGGAGTTTGGATGGAAACACCATATATTTT
j_call: TRBJ1-1; clone_size: -; v_call: TRBV11-2; d_call: -; cdr3_aa: CASSFRRDTEAFF; cdr3_nt: TGTGCCAGCAGCTTTCGCAGGGATACTGAAGCTTTCTTT
j_call: TRBJ2-3; clone_size: -; v_call: TRBV11-3; d_call: -; cdr3_aa: CASSYQGPGDTQYF; cdr3_nt: TGTGCCAGCAGCTACCAGGGGCCCGGAGATACGCAGTATTTT
j_call: TRBJ2-7; clone_size: -; v_call: TRBV20-1; d_call: -; cdr3_aa: CSARQGYEQYF; cdr3_nt: TGCAGTGCTAGACAGGGTTACGAGCAGTACTTC
j_call: TRBJ2-2; clone_size: -; v_call: TRBV3-1/TRBV3-2; d_call: TRBD2; cdr3_aa: CASSLKVVGRASGSPGELFF; cdr3_nt: TGTGCCAGCAGCCTGAAGGTCGTAGGACGTGCTAGCGGGAGTCCCGGGGAGCTGTTTTTT
j_call: TRBJ2-2; clone_size: -; v_call: TRBV11-3; d_call: -; cdr3_aa: CASSLESGRGASGELFF; cdr3_nt: TGTGCCAGCAGCTTAGAAAGTGGCAGGGGGGCATCCGGGGAGCTGTTTTTT
j_call: TRBJ2-7; clone_size: -; v_call: TRBV2; d_call: TRBD2; cdr3_aa: CASSELGRTSSYEQYF; cdr3_nt: TGTGCCAGCAGTGAATTGGGGCGGACTAGCTCCTACGAGCAGTACTTC
j_call: TRBJ1-2; clone_size: -; v_call: TRBV2; d_call: -; cdr3_aa: CASSQEVEGAGYTF; cdr3_nt: TGTGCCAGCAGCCAAGAGGTGGAGGGAGCCGGCTACACCTTC
j_call: TRBJ2-3; clone_size: few; v_call: TRBV4-1; d_call: TRBD2; cdr3_aa: CASSQDVGLLTDTQYF; cdr3_nt: TGCGCCAGCAGCCAAGATGTGGGACTACTCACAGATACGCAGTATTTT
j_call: TRBJ1-2; clone_size: -; v_call: TRBV5-1; d_call: -; cdr3_aa: CASSLDWPADGYTF; cdr3_nt: TGCGCCAGCAGCTTGGACTGGCCGGCGGATGGCTACACCTTC
j_call: TRBJ1-6; clone_size: -; v_call: TRBV19; d_call: TRBD1; cdr3_aa: CASGGWGQSNSPLHF; cdr3_nt: TGTGCCAGCGGCGGCTGGGGACAGTCTAATTCACCCCTCCACTTT
j_call: TRBJ1-2; clone_size: -; v_call: TRBV7-2; d_call: TRBD1; cdr3_aa: CASSPGGASKLLGGYTF; cdr3_nt: TGTGCCAGCAGCCCAGGGGGCGCTTCCAAGTTGTTGGGCGGCTACACCTTC
j_call: TRBJ1-5; clone_size: -; v_call: TRBV7-2; d_call: -; cdr3_aa: CASSLGRDFQPQHF; cdr3_nt: TGTGCCAGCAGCTTGGGACGGGACTTTCAGCCCCAGCATTTT